The 6 T cell receptor beta chains below were found in one sample sequenced in a study of blood T cell repertoires in COVID-19 (dated by TCRdb to 2018 to 2020). Library preparation employed the immunoSEQ multiplex PCR assay. Here the immuneACCESS table is served through TCRdb, limited to in-frame sequences with V and J called. Missing clones are a known gap in these copies; in checked studies unresolved V genes cover under half, and the rest lacks a known reason. The sample table lists 250,000 or so clones, around 82% of them with a count of one. The top ten hold 4.7% of the sample. Sequencing was carried out using peripheral blood. These receptors were taken from a woman in her 70s with acute or convalescent COVID-19.

The V call is TRBV2, the J call TRBJ1-5; D gene uncertain. Germline CDR1 is SNHLY and CDR2 is FYNNEI. CDR3 length: 14 residues. V was pared by 0 bases and J by 7 bases, with 10 bases between. Written as DNA, the CDR3 is TGTGCCAGCAGTGAAGCATCAGTGGAGCAGCCCCAGCATTTT. Translating it yields CASSEASVEQPQHF.

The chain has TRBV6-5 and TRBJ1-2; 9 bases match TRBD1. CDR3 size: 15 residues. CDR1 MNHEY and CDR2 SVGAGI come from the germline V gene. Unmatched junction bases numbered 10, after V lost 6 bases and J lost 5 bases. The CDR3 DNA reads as TGTGCCAGCAGCCAGAGGGGACAGGGAGGATATGGCTACACCTTC. This codes for CASSQRGQGGYGYTF.

As regards this clone: The junction shows a germline mismatch at one end, possibly a read error. The chain joins TRBV3-1 (or the pseudogene TRBV3-2) to TRBJ2-6; D unresolved. The germline V gene encodes CDR1 LGHDT and CDR2 YNNKEL (reference sequence). The CDR3 covers 15 residues. CDR3 protein: CASGQDPSGANVLTF. The CDR3 DNA follows: TGTGCCAGCGGCCAAGATCCTTCTGGGGCCAACGTCCTGACTTTC.

The genes are TRBV5-1 and TRBJ1-6; 10 bases align to TRBD1. The V segment lost 4 bases and the J segment 9 bases; nucleotides outside the gene matches: 10. CDR1 is SGHRS and CDR2 is YFSETQ in the germline V gene. This CDR3 has 16 amino acids. The CDR3 DNA is TGCGCCAGCAGCGTATCAGCCGGGACAGGGGTTTCACCCCTCCACTTT. Protein: CASSVSAGTGVSPLHF.

V usage is TRBV10-3 and J usage is TRBJ1-2, with TRBD1 identical over 9 bases. The CDR3 covers 17 residues. Germline values: CDR1 ENHRY, CDR2 SYGVKD. V was pared by 6 bases and J by 6 bases, with 17 bases of the junction left unmatched. The DNA of the CDR3 is TGTGCCATCAGACCGGGACAGGGCCGTGAAGGGGGGGATGGCTACACCTTC. Translated, it gives CAIRPGQGREGGDGYTF.

The genes are TRBV5-1 and TRBJ1-1; 7 positions agree with TRBD1. Looked up from germline, CDR1 is SGHRS and CDR2 is YFSETQ. The CDR3 contains 15 residues. J was trimmed by 1 base and V by 3 bases; bases with no gene match: 6. CDR3 coding DNA: TGCGCCAGCAGCTCCGGGACAGCGACGAACACTGAAGCTTTCTTT. It yields the protein CASSSGTATNTEAFF.